Listed here are 19 T cell receptor beta chains from one sample, sequenced in a study of cytomegalovirus exposure and HLA in healthy donors. Researchers ran the PCR with 60 Vbeta and 13 Jbeta primers. Sequencing was performed with immunoSEQ multiplex PCR; in TCRdb, only in-frame clones are kept and a portion is missing. The sample contains 150,000 to 200,000 clones, around 88% of which appear only once. The material sequenced was PBMCs. The receptor set was obtained from a woman under 30 in good health and CMV-seronegative.

The chain recombines TRBV2 with TRBJ2-7; 7 nucleotides line up with TRBD2. V was clipped by 11 bases and J by 1 base; unmatched bases: 14. Germline values: CDR1 SNHLY, CDR2 FYNNEI. CDR3 size: 15 residues. CDR3 coding DNA: TGTGCCGCACGCCCCTTGGGGGGGTCTTCCTACGAGCAGTACTTC. As protein: CAARPLGGSSYEQYF.

The chain employs TRBV5-1 and TRBJ2-3; 9 bases align to TRBD1. This CDR3 contains 16 residues. Trimming removed 4 bases from V and 1 base from J; junction bases left unmatched: 7. Germline V gives CDR1 SGHRS, CDR2 YFSETQ. CDR3 sequence (DNA): TGCGCCAGCAGCGACGACAGGGGGGGAGGCACAGATACGCAGTATTTT. Protein product: CASSDDRGGGTDTQYF. Together with reference TRBV5-1 and TRBJ2-3, the CDR3 gives the full variable domain: KAGVTQTPRYLIKTRGQQVTLSCSPISGHRSVSWYQQTPGQGLQFLFEYFSETQRNKGNFPGRFSGRQFSNSRSEMNVSTLELGDSALYLCASSDDRGGGTDTQYFGPGTRLTVL.

The sample holds a few counts of this clone. V gene TRBV30 combines with J gene TRBJ1-4; D is ambiguous. Germline V gene data show CDR1 as GTSNPN and CDR2 as SVGIG (reference sequence). CDR3 length: 14 amino acids. The V end was cut by 3 bases, the J end by 1 base, with 9 bases between. The CDR3 DNA reads TGTGCCTGGAGCACGGGTCGAACTAATGAAAAACTGTTTTTT. This encodes CAWSTGRTNEKLFF.

The chain combines TRBV7-6 with TRBJ2-1, with TRBD2 identical over 10 bases. CDR1 and CDR2 (germline): SGHVS, FNYEAQ. The CDR3 sequence is 18 residues long. V gave up 5 bases and J gave up 0 bases; unmatched junction bases: 10. CDR3 amino acids: CASSAGLADRYSYNEQFF. DNA for the CDR3: TGTGCCAGCAGCGCCGGACTAGCGGACAGATACTCCTACAATGAGCAGTTCTTC.

This clone was found a few times. The chain employs TRBV4-1 and TRBJ2-2; D perhaps matches TRBD1 (6 bases). The CDR3 totals 14 residues. Germline V gene data show CDR1 as MGHRA and CDR2 as YSYEKL. Trimming stripped 5 bases from V and 5 bases from J, with 12 bases between. DNA for the CDR3: TGCGCCAGCAGCAGGGTAGGGGGAACCGGGGAGCTGTTTTTT. This gives the protein CASSRVGGTGELFF.

This chain connects TRBV4-1 to TRBJ2-7, with 9 bases aligning to TRBD2. V shed 1 base, J shed 0 bases, and the junction held 10 bases outside the gene matches. Germline V gives CDR1 MGHRA, CDR2 YSYEKL. The CDR3 length is 18 residues. This CDR3 is CASSQVRAGLAYSYEQYF. CDR3 coding DNA: TGCGCCAGCAGCCAAGTTCGGGCTGGACTAGCGTACTCCTACGAGCAGTACTTC.

The V call is TRBV9, the J call TRBJ2-5, with D possibly TRBD2 on 7 matching bases. Trimming pared 2 bases from V and 3 bases from J, leaving 20 bases between. This CDR3 comprises 17 residues. Germline assignment: CDR1 SGDLS and CDR2 YYNGEE. CDR3 region: CASSVGGGGRTEETQYF. In DNA form, the CDR3 reads TGTGCCAGCAGCGTGGGGGGGGGAGGTAGGACAGAAGAGACCCAGTACTTC.

V and J are TRBV6-1 and TRBJ1-2; 12 nucleotides line up with TRBD1. Germline CDR1 and CDR2: MNHNS and SASEGT. The CDR3 length is 14 residues. V was clipped by 6 bases and J by 8 bases; unmatched bases: 7. This CDR3 reads CASRVGQGARGYTF. DNA for the CDR3: TGTGCCAGCAGGGTGGGACAGGGGGCGAGGGGCTACACCTTC.

This clone was recorded only once. This sequence joins TRBV11-2 and TRBJ1-4, with 10 positions matching TRBD1. This CDR3 is 15 amino acids long. Germline V gives CDR1 SGHAT, CDR2 FQNNGV. J lost 6 bases, V lost 6 bases, and 7 bases had no gene match. DNA for the CDR3: TGTGCCAGCAGGCGCCCCGGGACAGGGGATGAAAAACTGTTTTTT. This sequence encodes CASRRPGTGDEKLFF.

This clone was picked up a small number of times. This sequence joins TRBV7-2 and TRBJ2-3; TRBD2 agrees at 7 bases. Per germline, CDR1 SGHTA and CDR2 FQGNSA. CDR3 size: 14 residues. The ends lost 5 bases at V and 4 bases at J; junction bases unmatched: 6. For the CDR3, the DNA is TGTGCCAGCAGCCCTCTAGCGGCCTCAGATACGCAGTATTTT. Translation gives CASSPLAASDTQYF. Drawing the rest from reference TRBV7-2 and TRBJ2-3, the complete variable domain is GAGVSQSPSNKVTEKGKDVELRCDPISGHTALYWYRQSLGQGLEFLIYFQGNSAPDKSGLPSDRFSAERTGGSVSTLTIQRTQQEDSAVYLCASSPLAASDTQYFGPGTRLTVL.

V and J are TRBV7-9 and TRBJ1-5; perhaps TRBD1 as D (5 bases). The CDR3 has 16 residues. V lost 3 bases, J lost 2 bases, and 14 bases lay in between. The germline V gene encodes CDR1 SEHNR and CDR2 FQNEAQ (reference sequence). The CDR3 sequence: CASSFGGTPGNQPQHF. CDR3 DNA sequence: TGTGCCAGCAGCTTTGGGGGGACCCCTGGCAATCAGCCCCAGCATTTT.

A single count supports this clone. The chain combines TRBV19 with TRBJ2-1, with D possibly matching TRBD2 (6 bases). Trimming removed 7 bases from V and 0 bases from J, with 13 bases in between. Germline-derived CDR1 and CDR2 are LNHDA and SQIVND (reference sequence). This CDR3 region has 15 residues. This chain's CDR3 is CASMEGRSSYNEQFF. The CDR3 nucleotides are TGTGCCAGTATGGAGGGTCGGAGCTCCTACAATGAGCAGTTCTTC.

The chain couples TRBV2 to TRBJ1-1; the D gene is possibly TRBD1 (6 bases). The CDR3 loop spans 15 amino acids. From germline, CDR1 is SNHLY and CDR2 FYNNEI. V lost 8 bases and J lost 1, with 17 bases in between. The CDR3 sequence: CASVFPGHQNTEAFF. The CDR3 DNA is TGTGCCAGCGTTTTTCCGGGACACCAGAACACTGAAGCTTTCTTT. Variable domain in full (rest from reference TRBV2 and TRBJ1-1): EPEVTQTPSHQVTQMGQEVILRCVPISNHLYFYWYRQILGQKVEFLVSFYNNEISEKSEIFDDQFSVERPDGSNFTLKIRSTKLEDSAMYFCASVFPGHQNTEAFFGQGTRLTVV.

The V gene is TRBV27, the J gene TRBJ2-7, with D perhaps TRBD1 (6 bases). The V end was cut by 6 bases, the J end by 3 bases, with 12 bases between. This CDR3 spans 13 amino acids. Germline loops: CDR1 MNHEY, CDR2 SMNVEV (reference sequence). This chain's CDR3 is CASRSRDNYEQYF. The CDR3 DNA sequence: TGTGCCAGCAGATCTCGGGACAACTACGAGCAGTACTTC.

This clone was recorded a few times. The chain employs TRBV6-5 and TRBJ1-1; D unclear. Germline V gene data show CDR1 as MNHEY and CDR2 as SVGAGI. This CDR3 region has 14 residues. Trimming shortened V by 2 bases and J by 5 bases, and 12 bases separated the two germline ends. The DNA for the CDR3 is TGTGCCAGCAGTTACCGGAGGGATCGGACTGAAGCTTTCTTT. Translated: CASSYRRDRTEAFF.

V and J are TRBV27 and TRBJ2-2; 8 positions match TRBD1. This CDR3 has 16 residues. V dropped 2 bases and J dropped 1; count of bases not matched to a gene: 3. CDR1 and CDR2 (germline): MNHEY, SMNVEV (reference sequence). This chain's CDR3 is CASSLIQGVNTGELFF. The CDR3 bases are TGTGCCAGCAGTTTAATACAGGGGGTGAACACCGGGGAGCTGTTTTTT.

The chain couples TRBV27 to TRBJ2-7, with 8 bases that match TRBD1. The CDR3 length is 16 residues. CDR1 MNHEY and CDR2 SMNVEV come from the germline V gene (reference sequence). V lost 3 bases to trimming and J lost 7 bases; unmatched junction nucleotides: 14. This chain's CDR3 is CASSFPGQALWGEQYF. Written as DNA, the CDR3 is TGTGCCAGCAGTTTTCCGGGACAGGCCCTTTGGGGGGAGCAGTACTTC.

V is TRBV11-2 and J is TRBJ2-7; TRBD1 matches 7 bases. The CDR3 sequence is 13 residues long. In germline, CDR1 is SGHAT, CDR2 FQNNGV. V shed 0 bases and J 4 bases; nucleotides not matched to a gene: 0. This CDR3 reads CASSLDRGYEQYF. In DNA, the CDR3 is TGTGCCAGCAGCTTAGACAGGGGGTACGAGCAGTACTTC. The variable domain in full, completed from reference TRBV11-2 and TRBJ2-7, reads EAGVAQSPRYKIIEKRQSVAFWCNPISGHATLYWYQQILGQGPKLLIQFQNNGVVDDSQLPKDRFSAERLKGVDSTLKIQPAKLEDSAVYLCASSLDRGYEQYFGPGTRLTVT.

The chain carries TRBV19 and TRBJ2-3; possible D gene TRBD2, 5 bases. Germline V gene lookup returns CDR1 LNHDA and CDR2 SQIVND (reference sequence). This CDR3 contains 18 residues. V was cut by 7 bases and J by 0 bases, with 23 bases left in between. The CDR3 nucleotides read TGTGCCAGTATTCGGGGTCTGAAGGGATGGGGTAGCACAGATACGCAGTATTTT. Residues: CASIRGLKGWGSTDTQYF.